This T cell receptor beta chain comes out of a study of T cell responses to AZD1222 COVID-19 vaccine. Sequencing used immunoSEQ multiplex PCR; TCRdb keeps in-frame clones, though not all of them. The sample shows around 76,000 clones, about 83% of them seen only once. The clonotype was recovered from an adult in good health. Sequences were derived from peripheral blood, sampled on day 0 of AZD1222 vaccination.

The CDR3 DNA follows: TGTGCCAGCAGTTACACGGAAGGGGGTTACTATGGCTACACCTTC. Its protein is CASSYTEGGYYGYTF. The chain combines TRBV6-5 with TRBJ1-2, with D possibly TRBD1 on 6 matching bases. V was cut by 2 bases and J by 3 bases, with 13 bases left in between. Germline values: CDR1 MNHEY, CDR2 SVGAGI. The CDR3 loop spans 15 amino acids.